Below, 28 T cell receptor beta chains from the same sample are listed, as sequenced in a study of graft-versus-host responses after intestinal transplantation. The antigens these receptors bind are not known. Only in-frame clones appear in the TCRdb table, and some are missing; sequencing was by immunoSEQ multiplex PCR. Here the sample spans 90,000 to 150,000 clones, around 95% being singletons. The specimen comprised unstimulated CD8+ T cells sorted from spleen or lymph node cells, sampled before intestinal transplant. Receptors were obtained from a human donor who received an intestinal transplant.

The chain has TRBV7-6 and TRBJ1-2; 10 bases are a match to TRBD1. Looked up from germline, CDR1 is SGHVS and CDR2 is FNYEAQ. Trimming cost V 5 bases and J 3 bases; bases outside gene matches: 9. The CDR3 is 16 amino acids. CDR3 DNA sequence: TGTGCCAGCAGCGGACCCCCCGGGACAGGGGACTATGGCTACACCTTC. Residues: CASSGPPGTGDYGYTF.

A word on this clone: An end of the junction differs from the germline gene, which may be a read error. CDR3 nucleotides: TGCGCCAGCAGACAAGAGGGGACAGGGGGCTCTCGGGAGACCCAGTACTTC. The encoded protein is CASRQEGTGGSRETQYF. The chain recombines TRBV4-1 with TRBJ2-5, with 12 bases that match TRBD1. Germline CDR1 MGHRA, CDR2 YSYEKL. This CDR3 contains 17 residues.

The chain carries TRBV27 and TRBJ2-1; 14 nucleotides match TRBD2. This CDR3 spans 15 amino acids. The V and J ends lost 5 bases and 10 bases, in that order; junction bases with no gene match: 7. CDR1 is MNHEY and CDR2 is SMNVEV in the germline V gene (reference sequence). DNA for the CDR3: TGTGCCAGCAGTGTAGGGACTAGCGGGAGTGGCGAGCAGTTCTTC. The encoded protein is CASSVGTSGSGEQFF.

The CDR3 protein is CASSQDDFGGSYNEQFF. The CDR3, as DNA: TGCGCCAGCAGCCAAGATGACTTCGGGGGGTCCTACAATGAGCAGTTCTTC. V is TRBV4-3 and J is TRBJ2-1; 7 nucleotides match TRBD2. Germline assignment: CDR1 LGHNA and CDR2 YSLEER. Trimming removed 0 bases from V and 1 base from J; junction bases left unmatched: 6. This CDR3 spans 17 amino acids.

The J gene is TRBJ1-2, the V gene TRBV2; D not certain. Germline CDR1 SNHLY, CDR2 FYNNEI. This CDR3 has 13 residues. Trimming took 6 bases from V and 4 from J, leaving 12 bases between them. CDR3 region: CASRRGGGYGYTF. As DNA, the CDR3 is TGTGCCAGCAGACGGGGAGGTGGCTATGGCTACACCTTC.

V and J are TRBV9 and TRBJ2-1; D may be TRBD1 (6 bases). Germline lookup yields CDR1 SGDLS and CDR2 YYNGEE. Between the trimmed V and J ends, which lost 0 bases and 6 bases, there was a span of 16 bases. The CDR3 totals 16 residues. CDR3 amino acids: CASSVDPGVFSNEQFF. In nucleotides, the CDR3 is TGTGCCAGCAGCGTAGACCCAGGGGTCTTTTCCAATGAGCAGTTCTTC.

The V call is TRBV28, the J call TRBJ2-7; 9 bases align to TRBD1. Unmatched junction bases numbered 8, after V lost 5 bases and J lost 3 bases. Germline V lookup: CDR1 MDHEN, CDR2 SYDVKM. The CDR3 spans 15 residues. In DNA, the CDR3 is TGTGCCAGCAGTCGACAGGGGGAAGCAAACTACGAGCAGTACTTC. It codes for CASSRQGEANYEQYF.

V usage is TRBV7-2 and J usage is TRBJ2-1; D remains unclear. The CDR3 has 16 amino acids. V was shortened by 6 bases and J by 5 bases, with 20 bases between the two germline ends. Germline values: CDR1 SGHTA, CDR2 FQGNSA. The CDR3 region is CASRETPNAKNNEQFF. The CDR3, as DNA: TGTGCCAGCAGAGAGACCCCGAACGCCAAAAACAATGAGCAGTTCTTC.

The genes are TRBV14 and TRBJ1-4, with no clear D. V dropped 1 base and J dropped 8 bases, with 8 bases sitting between them. CDR3 length: 13 residues. Germline CDR1 is SGHDN and CDR2 is FVKESK. The CDR3 nucleotides are TGTGCCAGCAGCCAAGTACCGGGGGAAAAACTGTTTTTT. It codes for CASSQVPGEKLFF.

To note about this clone: The same CDR3 also results from other DNA sequences found in this sample. The V gene is TRBV11-2, the J gene TRBJ2-1, with 9 bases fitting TRBD2. The CDR3 sequence is 15 residues long. J gave up 0 bases and V 5 bases, and 2 bases lay outside the gene matches. CDR1 and CDR2 from the germline V gene are SGHAT and FQNNGV. The CDR3 nucleotides are TGTGCCAGCAGCATTAGCGGGAGCTCCTACAATGAGCAGTTCTTC. It yields the protein CASSISGSSYNEQFF.

The rearrangement uses TRBV6-1 and TRBJ2-2, with 16 bases identical to TRBD2. Germline values: CDR1 MNHNS, CDR2 SASEGT. With V trimmed by 3 bases and J by 6 bases, 10 bases remained unmatched. The CDR3 is made up of 19 amino acids. The CDR3 protein is CASSDYGTSGRAGAGELFF. The CDR3 coding sequence is TGTGCCAGCAGTGATTATGGGACTAGCGGGAGGGCCGGGGCCGGGGAGCTGTTTTTT.

V and J are TRBV7-9 and TRBJ2-1; D is possibly TRBD1 or TRBD2 (5 bases each). The length of the CDR3 is 16 residues. Germline V gives CDR1 SEHNR, CDR2 FQNEAQ (reference sequence). V was trimmed by 5 bases and J by 6 bases, leaving 20 bases between them. The CDR3 here is CASSPLGTLEFNEQFF. CDR3 DNA: TGTGCCAGCAGCCCCCTAGGGACCTTAGAATTCAATGAGCAGTTCTTC.

The chain carries TRBV7-6 and TRBJ2-1; D unclear. Deletions cut 4 bases from V and 8 bases from J, with 12 bases between. Germline-derived CDR1 and CDR2 are SGHVS and FNYEAQ. This CDR3 spans 13 amino acids. In DNA, the CDR3 is TGTGCCAGCAGCTACCGCCTGGGCGATGAGCAGTTCTTC. Translated: CASSYRLGDEQFF.

The V and J genes are TRBV6-1 and TRBJ1-1, with unresolved D. This CDR3 comprises 12 residues. V dropped 3 bases and J dropped 4 bases, with 6 bases sitting between them. Germline lookup yields CDR1 MNHNS and CDR2 SASEGT. CDR3: CASSDVITEAFF. The CDR3 nucleotides read TGTGCCAGCAGTGATGTAATCACTGAAGCTTTCTTT.

The chain couples TRBV28 to TRBJ2-7; the D call may be TRBD1 or TRBD2 (5 bases each). The germline V gene encodes CDR1 MDHEN and CDR2 SYDVKM. V shed 3 bases and J shed 7 bases, with 10 bases lying between them. CDR3 length equals 12 residues. The CDR3 spells CASSFGTWEQYF. CDR3 sequence (DNA): TGTGCCAGCAGTTTTGGGACCTGGGAGCAGTACTTC.

The genes are TRBV5-1 and TRBJ2-7, with 7 bases aligning to TRBD1. V lost 4 bases, J lost 0 bases, and 7 bases stayed unmatched. This CDR3 comprises 15 residues. Germline CDR1 reads SGHRS; CDR2 reads YFSETQ. DNA of the CDR3: TGCGCCAGCAGCCTGAGGGACAGCTACTCCTACGAGCAGTACTTC. Translation: CASSLRDSYSYEQYF.

The table lists this clone with a count of one. This chain uses TRBV11-2 with TRBJ2-7; 7 bases are shared with TRBD1. Trimming at V came to 4 bases and at J to 0 bases, leaving 6 bases not matched to a gene. Looked up from germline, CDR1 is SGHAT and CDR2 is FQNNGV. The CDR3 is 15 amino acids. The CDR3 DNA is TGTGCCAGCAGCTCTGAGACAGGGTCCTCCTACGAGCAGTACTTC. Translation gives CASSSETGSSYEQYF.

This rearrangement joins TRBV6-4 to TRBJ2-3; either TRBD1 or TRBD2 may fit D (5 bases each). V was pared by 4 bases and J by 2 bases, with 13 bases between. CDR1 is MRHNA and CDR2 is SNTAGT in the germline V gene. The CDR3 runs to 15 residues. CDR3 protein: CASSVYGANTDTQYF. The CDR3 nucleotides read TGTGCCAGCAGTGTATACGGGGCAAACACAGATACGCAGTATTTT.

This clone was picked up one time. The DNA of the CDR3 is TGTGCCACCAGCAGAGCTTATCGTTTCCAGGGCGAAGCTTTCTTT. It codes for CATSRAYRFQGEAFF. The rearrangement joins TRBV15 to TRBJ1-1; possibly TRBD1 for D (5 bases). The ends were cut back, 1 base at V and 8 bases at J, with 17 bases in the middle. This CDR3 has 15 residues. Germline assignment: CDR1 LNHNV and CDR2 YYDKDF (reference sequence).

This chain uses TRBV28 with TRBJ1-4; tentatively, D is TRBD1 (5 bases). V was trimmed by 4 bases and J by 8 bases, leaving 20 bases between them. This CDR3 has 16 amino acids. CDR1 and CDR2 from the germline V gene are MDHEN and SYDVKM. The DNA for the CDR3 is TGTGCCAGCAGTTCTTCACCGGGACTGCGGACCGAAAAACTGTTTTTT. It yields the protein CASSSSPGLRTEKLFF.

This clone was counted only a few times. The chain has TRBV10-3 and TRBJ1-3; unclear D gene. The CDR3 spans 14 residues. The ends were cut back, 3 bases at V and 0 bases at J, with 6 bases in the middle. CDR1 is ENHRY and CDR2 is SYGVKD in the germline V gene. The CDR3 region has the DNA TGTGCCATCAGTGACTCGAACTCTGGAAACACCATATATTTT. Its translation is CAISDSNSGNTIYF.

The chain links TRBV6-1 to TRBJ2-7; D is unresolved. Germline V lookup: CDR1 MNHNS, CDR2 SASEGT. The CDR3 is 11 amino acids. Trimming cost V 4 bases and J 3 bases, with 4 bases left between them. CDR3 residues: CASSADYEQYF. CDR3 nucleotide sequence: TGTGCCAGCAGTGCCGACTACGAGCAGTACTTC.

The V gene is TRBV30, the J gene TRBJ2-7; D may be TRBD2 (6 bases). Trimming removed 2 bases at V and 0 bases at J, with 8 bases between. CDR1 GTSNPN and CDR2 SVGIG come from the germline V gene (reference sequence). The CDR3 covers 13 residues. The CDR3 DNA reads as TGTGCCTGGAGTTGGGACTCCTCCTACGAGCAGTACTTC. Amino acid sequence: CAWSWDSSYEQYF.

The V call is TRBV30, the J call TRBJ1-5; 7 nucleotides align to TRBD1. With V trimmed by 3 bases and J by 6 bases, 8 bases remained unmatched. The CDR3 consists of 14 residues. CDR1 and CDR2 from the germline V gene are GTSNPN and SVGIG (reference sequence). The CDR3 DNA reads as TGTGCCTGGAGGGGGGGGCAGGGGGGTCAGCCCCAGCATTTT. It is translated as CAWRGGQGGQPQHF.

This clone came up once. Germline and junction disagree at one end, which may indicate a read error. The same CDR3 is also encoded by other DNA sequences in this sample. The gene calls are TRBV13 and TRBJ2-5; TRBD2 matches at 10 bases. CDR1 is PRHDT and CDR2 is FYEKMQ in the germline V gene (reference sequence). The length of the CDR3 is 12 residues. CDR3 DNA sequence: TGTGCCAGCAGCCTAGCGGGAGAGACTCAGTACTTC. It is translated as CASSLAGETQYF.

This chain joins TRBV7-2 and TRBJ1-2; D is undetermined. This CDR3 comprises 13 residues. V was trimmed by 2 bases and J by 4 bases, leaving 8 bases between them. The germline V gene encodes CDR1 SGHTA and CDR2 FQGNSA. The CDR3 coding sequence is TGTGCCAGCAGCTTATCCTTGGGCTATGGCTACACCTTC. This gives the protein CASSLSLGYGYTF.

The chain has TRBV15 and TRBJ2-7; no firm D call. The CDR3 runs to 12 residues. V shed 0 bases and J shed 4 bases, with 4 bases lying between them. From germline, CDR1 is LNHNV and CDR2 YYDKDF (reference sequence). The CDR3 sequence: CATSREGYEQYF. The CDR3 DNA reads TGTGCCACCAGCAGAGAAGGTTACGAGCAGTACTTC.

The chain couples TRBV27 to TRBJ2-1; maybe TRBD1 (6 bases). Germline CDR1 reads MNHEY; CDR2 reads SMNVEV (reference sequence). V gave up 5 bases and J gave up 4 bases, with 9 bases separating them. The CDR3 has 13 residues. CDR3 nucleotide sequence: TGTGCCAGCAGTCACCAGGGGTACAATGAGCAGTTCTTC. This gives the protein CASSHQGYNEQFF.